Below are 29 T cell receptor beta chains sequenced from a single sample in a study of Tregs in tolerant kidney transplant recipients. The data were produced by immunoSEQ multiplex PCR, yet TCRdb's version contains in-frame clones alone and is incomplete. Found here are around 2,000 clones; the top ten clones hold approximately 15%. Their target antigens are unknown. FACS sorting followed an approximately 6-day coculture of CFSE-labeled recipient PBMCs with irradiated graft donor PBMCs. The source was CD4+ T cells from blood cultured with allogeneic cells, collected before the transplant. These receptors were collected from a human patient who received a combined kidney and bone marrow transplant.

This clone is called medium-sized based on its frequency. The sequenced fragment ends 3 residues before the CDR3 boundary, so the rest is inferred from the germline J gene. The chain uses TRBV20-1 and TRBJ1-3; D ambiguous. This CDR3 spans 15 amino acids. The germline CDR1 and CDR2 sequences are DFQATT and SNEGSKA (reference sequence). Trimming pared 6 bases from V and 0 bases from J, leaving 15 bases between. The part of the CDR3 DNA that was read is TGCAGTGCCGTCCCCGCGGGAAACTCTGGAAACACC. This encodes CSAVPAGNSGNT. The complete CDR3 reads CSAVPAGNSGNTIYF.

Frequency places this clone as medium-sized. Read data end 3 residues before the CDR3 end; the end is taken from the germline J gene. This chain uses TRBV18 with TRBJ2-7, with 8 bases lining up with TRBD1. V trimming: 3 bases; J trimming: 3 bases; junction bases outside the gene matches: 7. The CDR3 contains 15 residues. CDR1 is KGHSH, CDR2 LQKENI, per germline. CDR3 sequence: CASSPGQGAYYEQYF. Partial CDR3 DNA: TGTGCCAGCTCACCGGGGCAGGGGGCCTACTACGAG.

A remark on this clone: Read data end 3 residues before the CDR3 end; the end is taken from the germline J gene. The chain couples TRBV5-1 to TRBJ2-1, with D possibly being TRBD2 (7 bases). This CDR3 contains 18 residues. The V gene's germline CDR1 is SGHRS and CDR2 YFSETQ. Trimming took off 4 bases at V and 0 bases at J, with 20 bases between the two ends. Partial CDR3 DNA: TGCGCCAGCAGCCGGGGGGCTAGCGGAGGCCTCTCCTACAATGAG. Its protein product is CASSRGASGGLSYNE. The full CDR3 reads CASSRGASGGLSYNEQFF.

Points on this clone: The read stops 3 residues short of the end of the CDR3; the missing end is completed from the germline J gene. The chain has TRBV28 and TRBJ2-3, with TRBD2 matching over 7 bases. Trimming at V came to 4 bases and at J to 1 base, leaving 2 bases not matched to a gene. Germline-derived CDR1 and CDR2 are MDHEN and SYDVKM. This CDR3 has 14 residues. The sequenced CDR3 bases are TGTGCCAGCAGTTCAACTAGCGGCACAGATACG. Protein sequence: CASSSTSGTDT. The CDR3 in full is CASSSTSGTDTQYF.

In terms of frequency, this clone is medium-sized. The CDR3 goes on 3 residues after the read ends, and that part is filled in from the germline J gene. The chain links TRBV2 to TRBJ2-2; 8 nucleotides line up with TRBD1. Germline assignment: CDR1 SNHLY and CDR2 FYNNEI. This CDR3 is 15 amino acids long. Trimming removed 1 base from V and 7 bases from J; junction bases left unmatched: 5. Incomplete CDR3 DNA: TGTGCCAGCAGTGAAGAGAGACAGGGGATCGGGGAG. Protein: CASSEERQGIGE. The CDR3, in full, reads CASSEERQGIGELFF.

This clone is labeled medium-sized based on frequency. The missing CDR3 end, 3 residues past where the read stops, is filled in from the germline J gene. The chain joins TRBV7-7 to TRBJ2-5; a possible D gene is TRBD1 (6 bases). Germline V gene data show CDR1 as SSHAT and CDR2 as FNYEAQ (reference sequence). The V gene lost 5 bases and the J gene lost 2 bases, with 21 bases spanning the gap. CDR3 size: 17 residues. The CDR3 DNA, read in part, is TGTGCCAGCAGCCAGATTTCAACCGGGACATATCAAGAGACC. Protein sequence: CASSQISTGTYQET. The entire CDR3 protein is CASSQISTGTYQETQYF.

For this clone: The read terminates 3 residues before the CDR3 end, so the remaining end is supplied by the germline J gene. The chain combines TRBV5-1 with TRBJ2-5; the match to TRBD1 covers 9 bases. Germline V gene data show CDR1 as SGHRS and CDR2 as YFSETQ. Trimming removed 2 bases from V and 4 bases from J; junction bases left unmatched: 6. The CDR3 runs 15 residues. The CDR3 is CASSLPGQGAETQYF. The DNA read from the CDR3 is TGCGCCAGCAGCTTACCGGGACAGGGTGCAGAGACC.

By frequency, this clone is medium-sized. The CDR3 protein is CAWGRDWVTEAFF. Partial CDR3 DNA: TGTGCCTGGGGGAGGGACTGGGTAACTGAA. The chain carries TRBV30 and TRBJ1-1, with a tentative D call TRBD1 (5 bases). The read falls 3 residues short of the CDR3 end, and the missing part is taken from the germline J gene. This CDR3 comprises 13 residues. Germline CDR1 and CDR2: GTSNPN and SVGIG (reference sequence). V lost 5 bases and J 5 bases, leaving 15 bases between the germline ends.

This clone is medium-sized by frequency. The read falls 3 residues short of the CDR3 end, and the missing part is taken from the germline J gene. V gene TRBV30 combines with J gene TRBJ2-2; D is uncertain. There are 13 residues in the CDR3. V was shortened by 2 bases and J by 7 bases, with 11 bases between the two germline ends. The germline CDR1 and CDR2 sequences are GTSNPN and SVGIG (reference sequence). The covered CDR3 bases are TGTGCCTGGAGTATCCCGTCGGGCGGGGAG. It is translated as CAWSIPSGGE. The CDR3 as a whole reads CAWSIPSGGELFF. The full variable domain, in which reference TRBV30 and TRBJ2-2 provide the parts outside the CDR3, is SQTIHQWPATLVQPVGSPLSLECTVEGTSNPNLYWYRQAAGRGLQLLFYSVGIGQISSEVPQNLSASRPQDRQFILSSKKLLLSDSGFYLCAWSIPSGGELFFGEGSRLTVL.

A note on this clone: The read halts 3 residues ahead of the CDR3 end, with the missing end drawn from the germline J gene. V and J are TRBV11-2 and TRBJ2-1; TRBD2 aligns across 8 bases. Germline CDR1 is SGHAT and CDR2 is FQNNGV. The CDR3 is made up of 15 amino acids. V dropped 5 bases and J dropped 8; count of bases not matched to a gene: 11. CDR3 DNA (partial): TGTGCCAGCAGCCTTACCAGCGGGAGCTGGGATGAG. This codes for CASSLTSGSWDE. The entire CDR3 reads CASSLTSGSWDEQFF.

In the case of this clone: The read finishes 3 residues shy of the CDR3 end, and the germline J gene is used to complete it. This chain joins TRBV20-1 and TRBJ2-7; 7 positions agree with TRBD2. V lost 2 bases to trimming and J lost 5 bases; unmatched junction nucleotides: 6. The germline V gene encodes CDR1 DFQATT and CDR2 SNEGSKA (reference sequence). This CDR3 has 13 residues. Incomplete CDR3 DNA: TGCAGTGCTAGATGGGGGGGTCTTAACGAG. This sequence encodes CSARWGGLNE. In full, the CDR3 reads CSARWGGLNEQYF.

Of note for this clone: The DNA ends 3 residues before the CDR3 does, and the rest of the CDR3 is filled in from the germline J gene. The chain links TRBV27 to TRBJ2-7; D remains unclear. With 6 bases removed from V and 0 bases from J, the gap between germline ends came to 12 bases. Germline CDR1 reads MNHEY; CDR2 reads SMNVEV (reference sequence). This CDR3 region has 14 residues. The covered CDR3 bases are TGTGCCAGCAGCTCTTTGGGCTTCTCCTACGAG. It encodes CASSSLGFSYE. The CDR3 in its entirety is CASSSLGFSYEQYF.

Its frequency marks this clone as medium-sized. The read terminates 3 residues ahead of where the CDR3 ends, so the germline J gene completes it. The V call is TRBV30, the J call TRBJ1-3; D is unclear. This CDR3 has 14 residues. From germline, CDR1 is GTSNPN and CDR2 SVGIG (reference sequence). The V end was cut by 3 bases, the J end by 4 bases, with 13 bases between. CDR3 DNA, as far as it was read: TGTGCCTGGAGGTCGGCGGGTGCCGGAAACACC. Protein product: CAWRSAGAGNT. The entire CDR3 reads CAWRSAGAGNTIYF.

Worth noting for this clone: The observed sequence ends 3 residues before the CDR3 terminus, with the missing tail filled in from the germline J gene. The chain has TRBV7-6 and TRBJ1-6; TRBD1 is a possible D gene (6 bases). Germline V gives CDR1 SGHVS, CDR2 FNYEAQ. Trimming removed 5 bases from V and 8 bases from J, with 13 bases in between. This CDR3 region has 14 residues. The covered CDR3 bases are TGTGCCAGCAGCCCTGACAGGTTTGATTCACCC. It translates to CASSPDRFDSP. The whole CDR3 sequence is CASSPDRFDSPLHF.

This clone is classed as medium-sized (0.01 to 0.1%) by frequency. The observed sequence ends 3 residues before the CDR3 terminus, with the missing tail filled in from the germline J gene. The chain joins TRBV7-6 to TRBJ2-2, with D unresolved. CDR3 length equals 12 residues. Germline V lookup: CDR1 SGHVS, CDR2 FNYEAQ. V was cut by 2 bases and J by 9 bases, with 7 bases left in between. This chain's CDR3 is CASSLLGRELFF. The part of the CDR3 DNA that was read is TGTGCCAGCAGCTTATTGGGCAGGGAG.

Concerning this clone: The sequence runs out 3 residues before the end of the CDR3; the remainder is reconstructed from the germline J gene. The genes are TRBV7-8 and TRBJ2-7, with 8 bases aligning to TRBD1. The CDR3 consists of 15 residues. Germline values: CDR1 SGHVS, CDR2 FQNEAQ. Trimming removed 3 bases from V and 4 bases from J; junction bases left unmatched: 8. The sequenced part of the CDR3 DNA is TGTGCCAGCAGCTTCCGGACAGGGCCTAGTTACGAG. It specifies CASSFRTGPSYE. The entire CDR3 sequence reads CASSFRTGPSYEQYF.

This clone registers medium-sized (0.01 to 0.1%) by frequency. CDR3: CASSLVRALSGYTF. The sequenced part of the CDR3 DNA is TGTGCCAGCAGCTTGGTCAGGGCGCTGAGTGGC. The chain links TRBV5-6 to TRBJ1-2, with D possibly matching TRBD1 (5 bases). The read finishes 3 residues shy of the CDR3 end, and the germline J gene is used to complete it. The CDR3 extends over 14 amino acids. V was shortened by 0 bases and J by 7 bases, with 13 bases between the two germline ends. Germline lookup yields CDR1 SGHDT and CDR2 YYEEEE.

Details on this clone: The CDR3 is cut off 3 residues early in the read; its end comes from the germline J gene. The V call is TRBV18, the J call TRBJ1-1, with D hard to call. Germline CDR1 KGHSH, CDR2 LQKENI. The V end was cut by 4 bases, the J end by 1 base, with 13 bases between. The CDR3 is made up of 15 amino acids. CDR3 sequence reads: CASSQSDAANTEAFF. The DNA read from the CDR3 is TGTGCCAGCTCACAATCTGACGCGGCGAACACTGAA. The full variable domain, its missing parts supplied by reference TRBV18 and TRBJ1-1, is NAGVMQNPRHLVRRRGQEARLRCSPMKGHSHVYWYRQLPEEGLKFMVYLQKENIIDESGMPKERFSAEFPKEGPSILRIQQVVRGDSAAYFCASSQSDAANTEAFFGQGTRLTVV.

Frequency places this clone as medium-sized (0.01 to 0.1%). With the read ending 3 residues before the CDR3 end, the germline J gene is used to fill in that end. The V and J genes are TRBV5-1 and TRBJ1-1; the D gene is possibly TRBD1 (6 bases). This CDR3 region has 14 residues. Looked up from germline, CDR1 is SGHRS and CDR2 is YFSETQ. Trimming pared 0 bases from V and 4 bases from J, leaving 10 bases between. The CDR3 here is CASSLDRAGTEAFF. The part of the CDR3 DNA that was read is TGCGCCAGCAGCTTGGACAGGGCCGGCACTGAA.

Worth noting for this clone: Sequencing ends 3 residues short of the CDR3 end; the germline J gene provides the rest. This chain joins TRBV9 and TRBJ2-7; D may be TRBD2 (6 bases). CDR1 is SGDLS, CDR2 YYNGEE, per germline. CDR3 length: 15 amino acids. V was shortened by 0 bases and J by 3 bases, with 13 bases between the two germline ends. The covered CDR3 bases are TGTGCCAGCAGCGTAGGGGACCGCGGGGTCTACGAG. It codes for CASSVGDRGVYE. The complete CDR3 protein is CASSVGDRGVYEQYF.

Judged by frequency, this clone is medium-sized (0.01 to 0.1%). The read ends 3 residues shy of where the CDR3 ends; the end is completed using the germline J gene. This chain joins TRBV7-7 and TRBJ2-2, with D possibly matching TRBD2 (6 bases). Germline V gene data show CDR1 as SSHAT and CDR2 as FNYEAQ (reference sequence). The CDR3 is made up of 17 amino acids. V dropped 2 bases and J dropped 6 bases, with 19 bases sitting between them. The part of the CDR3 DNA that was read is TGTGCCAGCAGCTTATCTACGGCACTAGCACCCTCCGGGGAG. Translation gives CASSLSTALAPSGE. The entire CDR3 sequence reads CASSLSTALAPSGELFF.

Judged by frequency, this clone is large (0.1 to 1%). With the read ending 3 residues before the CDR3 end, the germline J gene is used to fill in that end. The V and J genes are TRBV28 and TRBJ1-1; D is uncertain. The CDR3 length is 14 residues. From germline, CDR1 is MDHEN and CDR2 SYDVKM. Trimming took 7 bases from V and 0 from J, leaving 12 bases between them. This chain's CDR3 is CASNGSPMNTEAFF. The sequenced part of the CDR3 DNA is TGTGCCAGCAACGGGTCCCCTATGAACACTGAA.

This clone is deemed medium-sized by its frequency. Coverage ceases 3 residues before the CDR3 finishes, and the germline J gene fills in the end. The chain carries TRBV15 and TRBJ1-4; maybe TRBD1 (5 bases). V was pared by 8 bases and J by 8 bases, with 18 bases between. This CDR3 has 14 amino acids. Germline CDR1 and CDR2: LNHNV and YYDKDF (reference sequence). Incomplete CDR3 DNA: TGTGCCACCGAACCGGGCAGGGCCAGGGAAAAA. Translating it yields CATEPGRAREK. The complete CDR3 sequence is CATEPGRAREKLFF.

Concerning this clone itself: The read falls 3 residues short of the CDR3 end, and the missing part is taken from the germline J gene. The chain is built from TRBV20-1 and TRBJ2-2; TRBD2 agrees at 9 bases. This CDR3 has 15 amino acids. Germline trimming cut 0 bases from V and 7 bases from J; bases unmatched to any gene: 6. CDR1 is DFQATT and CDR2 is SNEGSKA in the germline V gene (reference sequence). CDR3 loop: CSAREGGRAGGELFF. Partial CDR3 DNA: TGCAGTGCTAGAGAGGGCGGGAGGGCCGGCGGGGAG.

This clone registers medium-sized (0.01 to 0.1%) by frequency. The read stops 3 residues short of the end of the CDR3; the missing end is completed from the germline J gene. The chain combines TRBV4-1 with TRBJ2-2, with D tentatively TRBD2 (6 bases). The CDR3 consists of 16 residues. Germline lookup yields CDR1 MGHRA and CDR2 YSYEKL. V was cut by 1 base and J by 5 bases, with 14 bases left in between. The sequenced part of the CDR3 DNA is TGCGCCAGCAGCCAAGGCCTCATTGGAGGGACCGGGGAG. Translated, it gives CASSQGLIGGTGE. The entire CDR3 protein reads CASSQGLIGGTGELFF.

This clone is called medium-sized based on its frequency. The read ends 3 residues early relative to the CDR3; the germline J gene fills the gap. This chain connects TRBV7-6 to TRBJ2-3; 14 bases are a match to TRBD2. The CDR3 is 15 amino acids. Germline values: CDR1 SGHVS, CDR2 FNYEAQ. Trimming took 5 bases from V and 7 from J; bases not matched to a gene: 5. The CDR3 protein is CASSPGTSGGYTQYF. Incomplete CDR3 DNA: TGTGCCAGCAGCCCCGGGACTAGCGGGGGCTATACG.

In regard to this clone: From the germline J gene comes the end of the CDR3, since the read stops 3 residues before it. The rearrangement uses TRBV7-6 and TRBJ1-2; 8 bases agree with TRBD1. The germline gives CDR1 SGHVS, CDR2 FNYEAQ. The V segment lost 4 bases and the J segment 6 bases; nucleotides outside the gene matches: 10. CDR3 length: 15 residues. The CDR3 region is CASSSRRDRHHGYTF. The DNA read from the CDR3 is TGTGCCAGCAGCTCACGCCGGGACAGGCATCATGGC.

Concerning this clone: The read halts 3 residues ahead of the CDR3 end, with the missing end drawn from the germline J gene. The chain carries TRBV25-1 and TRBJ2-4, with D possibly TRBD1 on 6 matching bases. Trimming cost V 2 bases and J 6 bases, with 8 bases left between them. The CDR3 extends over 13 amino acids. Looked up from germline, CDR1 is MGHDK and CDR2 is SYGVNS. The sequenced CDR3 bases are TGTGCCAGCAGTGAAGGGGGCAGAAACATT. Amino acids: CASSEGGRNI. The whole CDR3 sequence is CASSEGGRNIQYF.

Note on this clone: The read finishes 3 residues shy of the CDR3 end, and the germline J gene is used to complete it. The J gene is TRBJ1-2, the V gene TRBV28; TRBD1 aligns across 9 bases. The germline gives CDR1 MDHEN, CDR2 SYDVKM. CDR3 size: 15 residues. CDR3 sequence: CASSYPGQGDRGYTF. The covered CDR3 bases are TGTGCCAGCAGTTACCCGGGACAGGGAGACAGGGGC.